The 27 T cell receptor beta chains below were found in one sample sequenced in a study of blood T cells in healthy people across ages (dated by TCRdb to the mid-2010s). The library was generated by 5' RACE. These reads were obtained on an Illumina HiSeq 2500. A second about 7 to 11 cycle PCR used a sample-barcoded 5' primer and a J-beta primer mix. The raw public data were reprocessed by TCRdb itself: fastp quality trimming at Q25, MiXCR clonotype calling, in-frame beta chains only. Under each unique CDR3 protein, matching rows form one entry showing the most common genes and DNA. The sample table lists 1.5 million or so distinct CDR3 sequences, around 40% of them with a count of one. The ten largest clones take up more than 4% of the sample. The sequenced material came from blood. The origin of the receptors is a woman younger than 30 in good health.

This clonotype came up a few times. The chain recombines TRBV6-2 or TRBV6-3 with TRBJ2-5, with TRBD1 identical over 10 bases. The J call is uncertain, as TRBJ2-7 better fits the DNA end. Germline V gene sequence: CDR1 MNHEY, CDR2 SVGEGT. CDR3 length: 15 amino acids. CDR3 protein: CASSYRDRGFSEQYF. Here the CDR3 DNA reads TGTGCCAGCAGTTACCGGGACAGGGGTTTCAGCGAGCAGTACTTC.

This chain joins TRBV12-3 or TRBV12-4 and TRBJ1-1; D is ambiguous. Trimming cost V 5 bases and J 1 base, with 11 bases left between them. This CDR3 spans 14 amino acids. The CDR3 protein is CASSLRPPNTEAFF. CDR3 bases: TGTGCCAGCAGTCTACGGCCACCGAACACTGAAGCTTTCTTT.

The chain links TRBV7-2 to TRBJ1-1; D gene ambiguous. The V and J ends lost 5 bases and 4 bases respectively, with 17 bases between them. Germline CDR1 SGHTA, CDR2 FQGNSA. The CDR3 sequence is 15 residues long. In DNA form, the CDR3 reads TGTGCCAGCAGCGAGTGGCCGCCTTTGAGCACTGAAGCTTTCTTT. This sequence encodes CASSEWPPLSTEAFF. The variable domain in full, with the rest retrieved from reference TRBV7-2 and TRBJ1-1, is GAGVSQSPSNKVTEKGKDVELRCDPISGHTALYWYRQSLGQGLEFLIYFQGNSAPDKSGLPSDRFSAERTGGSVSTLTIQRTQQEDSAVYLCASSEWPPLSTEAFFGQGTRLTVV.

The chain is built from TRBV7-2 and TRBJ1-4; possible D gene TRBD1, 6 bases. This CDR3 spans 16 amino acids. Germline V gene data show CDR1 as SGHTA and CDR2 as FQGNSA. V was trimmed by 0 bases and J by 6 bases, leaving 14 bases between them. The DNA for the CDR3 is TGTGCCAGCAGCTTAGCCATGGCAGGGGAGGATGAAAAACTGTTTTTT. Translating gives CASSLAMAGEDEKLFF.

This clonotype appeared a single time. The J gene is TRBJ2-3, the V gene TRBV7-2; no definite D call. The CDR3 sequence is 12 residues long. The ends were cut back, 11 bases at V and 4 bases at J, with 13 bases in the middle. Germline CDR1 and CDR2: SGHTA and FQGNSA. The CDR3, as DNA: TGTGCCCGCACTCGTCTCGCAGATACGCAGTATTTT. Translating gives CARTRLADTQYF.

As for this clonotype: At one of its ends the junction is not consistent with the germline gene, which may arise from a read error. The V call is TRBV3-1, the J call TRBJ2-1; D remains unclear. Germline assignment: CDR1 LGHDT and CDR2 YNNKEL (reference sequence). The CDR3 is made up of 15 amino acids. CDR3 nucleotides: TGTGCCAGCAACCAACCTAAAAGCTCCTACAATGAGCAGTTCTTC. The encoded protein is CASNQPKSSYNEQFF.

This CDR3 is CAWSVPGGTYEQYF. The CDR3 DNA is TGTGCCTGGAGTGTACCAGGGGGGACCTACGAGCAGTACTTC. The V gene is TRBV30, the J gene TRBJ2-7; tentatively, D is TRBD1 (7 bases). The CDR3 extends over 14 amino acids. The V end was cut by 0 bases, the J end by 2 bases, with 11 bases between. Looked up from germline, CDR1 is GTSNPN and CDR2 is SVGIG (reference sequence).

The V and J genes are TRBV3-1 and TRBJ1-1; TRBD1 agrees at 7 bases. The germline V gene has CDR1 LGHDT and CDR2 YNNKEL (reference sequence). The CDR3 length is 15 residues. Germline trimming cut 1 base from V and 5 bases from J; bases unmatched to any gene: 7. The CDR3 sequence is CASSQGQGLGTEAFF. For the CDR3, the DNA is TGTGCCAGCAGCCAAGGACAGGGTCTTGGGACTGAAGCTTTCTTT. Full variable domain (outside the CDR3, taken from reference TRBV3-1 and TRBJ1-1): DTAVSQTPKYLVTQMGNDKSIKCEQNLGHDTMYWYKQDSKKFLKIMFSYNNKELIINETVPNRFSPKSPDKAHLNLHINSLELGDSAVYFCASSQGQGLGTEAFFGQGTRLTVV.

This clonotype showed up just a few times. The chain couples TRBV7-9 to TRBJ2-2; D gene uncertain. The germline V gene has CDR1 SEHNR and CDR2 FQNEAQ (reference sequence). This CDR3 is built from 16 residues. Trimming pared 5 bases from V and 1 base from J, leaving 14 bases between. Here the CDR3 DNA reads TGTGCCAGCAGCACCCGGGCCACCTTGAACACCGGGGAGCTGTTTTTT. This gives the protein CASSTRATLNTGELFF.

This clonotype was observed a handful of times. The chain is built from TRBV6-1 and TRBJ2-1, with D unclear. Germline CDR1 reads MNHNS; CDR2 reads SASEGT. This CDR3 has 14 amino acids. CDR3 loop: CSSSADGFSNEQFF. The CDR3 DNA follows: TGTAGCAGCAGTGCGGACGGGTTTAGCAATGAGCAGTTCTTC.

The chain joins TRBV6-2 or TRBV6-3 to TRBJ2-7; 14 positions agree with TRBD2. V trimming: 2 bases; J trimming: 2 bases; junction bases outside the gene matches: 8. Germline CDR1 is MNHEY and CDR2 is SVGEGT. The CDR3 covers 18 residues. In nucleotides, the CDR3 is TGTGCCAGCAGTTACCCAAACGGACTAGCGGGAGGCCCCTACGAGCAGTACTTC. This gives the protein CASSYPNGLAGGPYEQYF.

CDR3 nucleotide sequence: TGTGCCAGCAGCTTAGTCGGGGACAGGGTTAGAACTTTCTTT. Translation gives CASSLVGDRVRTFF. The chain uses TRBV7-9 and TRBJ1-1; 9 positions agree with TRBD1. The CDR3 is 14 residues long. Trimming cost V 1 base and J 12 bases; bases outside gene matches: 9. The germline V gene has CDR1 SEHNR and CDR2 FQNEAQ (reference sequence).

This clonotype was counted a few times. This sequence joins TRBV3-1 and TRBJ2-7; 8 bases are shared with TRBD1. Germline CDR1 reads LGHDT; CDR2 reads YNNKEL (reference sequence). The CDR3 length is 14 residues. Trimming removed 2 bases from V and 5 bases from J; junction bases left unmatched: 5. In DNA, the CDR3 is TGTGCCAGCAGCCAAAGGACAGGGTTCAACGAGCAGTACTTC. It specifies CASSQRTGFNEQYF.

This clonotype was seen more than once but under ten times. CDR3 sequence reads: CASSYFGQGGTEAFF. In DNA, the CDR3 is TGTGCCAGCAGTTACTTTGGGCAGGGGGGCACTGAAGCTTTCTTT. This chain joins TRBV6-6 and TRBJ1-1, with TRBD1 matching 7 bases. The CDR3 contains 15 residues. Germline-derived CDR1 and CDR2 are MNHNY and SVGAGI (reference sequence). With 1 base clipped from V and 4 bases from J, the junction kept 6 bases outside the gene matches.

This clonotype was seen more than once but under ten times. The chain carries TRBV6-6 and TRBJ1-1, with TRBD1 identical over 9 bases. V was pared by 8 bases and J by 4 bases, with 8 bases of the junction left unmatched. Germline V gene data show CDR1 as MNHNY and CDR2 as SVGAGI (reference sequence). CDR3 length: 14 amino acids. DNA for the CDR3: TGTGCCAGCGGAAGACAGGGGGGTTCCACTGAAGCTTTCTTT. Amino acid sequence: CASGRQGGSTEAFF.

V and J are TRBV4-2 and TRBJ2-7; 9 bases fit TRBD2. From germline, CDR1 is LGHNA and CDR2 YNFKEQ. V was clipped by 0 bases and J by 1 base; unmatched bases: 7. This CDR3 is built from 17 residues. The CDR3, as DNA: TGTGCCAGCAGCCAAGAAGTACTAGCGGGCCGTTCCTACGAGCAGTACTTC. Translating gives CASSQEVLAGRSYEQYF.

This clonotype was detected only a few times. The rearrangement links TRBV13 to TRBJ2-4; 7 bases agree with TRBD1. The germline V gene encodes CDR1 PRHDT and CDR2 FYEKMQ (reference sequence). CDR3 length: 15 residues. V shed 5 bases and J 1 base; nucleotides not matched to a gene: 5. The CDR3 DNA follows: TGTGCCAGCAGCCGCGACAGGGCCGCCAAAAACATTCAGTACTTC. This sequence encodes CASSRDRAAKNIQYF.

This clonotype was counted once. This clone may be a read error of a much larger clone one base away. The DNA of the CDR3 is TGTGCCAGCAGCGTAGAAGACCACCGCGCGAACACCGGGGAGCTGTTTTTT. Amino acids: CASSVEDHRANTGELFF. The V gene is TRBV9, the J gene TRBJ2-2; unclear D gene. Germline values: CDR1 SGDLS, CDR2 YYNGEE. V lost 0 bases and J lost 0, with 12 bases in between. This CDR3 has 17 amino acids. Supplemented by reference TRBV9 and TRBJ2-2, the full variable domain reads DSGVTQTPKHLITATGQRVTLRCSPRSGDLSVYWYQQSLDQGLQFLIQYYNGEERAKGNILERFSAQQFPDLHSELNLSSLELGDSALYFCASSVEDHRANTGELFFGEGSRLTVL.

This clonotype came up once. The V gene is TRBV9, the J gene TRBJ2-7; weak D call: TRBD1 (6 bases). V was shortened by 3 bases and J by 2 bases, with 12 bases between the two germline ends. This CDR3 region has 14 residues. Germline CDR1 and CDR2: SGDLS and YYNGEE. CDR3 amino acids: CASSAGDGTYEQYF. The CDR3 DNA follows: TGTGCCAGCAGCGCAGGGGACGGTACCTACGAGCAGTACTTC.

CDR3 loop: CASSFSLERKSTDTQYF. CDR3 bases: TGTGCCAGCAGCTTTTCCCTCGAGCGGAAGAGCACAGATACGCAGTATTTT. The V call is TRBV7-2, the J call TRBJ2-3; a possible D gene is TRBD2 (5 bases). Germline CDR1 SGHTA, CDR2 FQGNSA. V lost 3 bases and J lost 0, with 16 bases in between. The CDR3 extends over 17 amino acids.

The chain has TRBV7-9 and TRBJ2-1; D perhaps matches TRBD2 (5 bases). Germline V gene lookup returns CDR1 SEHNR and CDR2 FQNEAQ (reference sequence). CDR3 length equals 13 residues. V lost 5 bases and J lost 10, with 15 bases in between. The CDR3, as DNA: TGTGCCAGCAGCCTCCCCTTAGCGTTAGAGCAGTTCTTC. Encoded protein: CASSLPLALEQFF.

The J gene is TRBJ2-2, the V gene TRBV7-2, with no clear D. V was shortened by 6 bases and J by 0 bases, with 11 bases between the two germline ends. CDR1 is SGHTA and CDR2 is FQGNSA in the germline V gene. The CDR3 extends over 15 amino acids. The CDR3: CASSLTRSNTGELFF. The CDR3 DNA reads TGTGCCAGCAGTTTGACAAGATCGAACACCGGGGAGCTGTTTTTT.

Note on this clonotype: One end of the junction is discordant with germline, which a read error may explain. This chain connects TRBV27 to TRBJ2-1; D is uncertain. The CDR3 is 15 residues long. Looked up from germline, CDR1 is MNHEY and CDR2 is SMNVEV (reference sequence). In nucleotides, the CDR3 is TGTGCCGGCAGTTTAACATTCCTAGGCTACAATGAGCAGTTCTTC. This codes for CAGSLTFLGYNEQFF.

A word on this clonotype: Sequence at one end of the junction differs from germline and may be a read error. V is TRBV27 and J is TRBJ2-1; TRBD1 might be the D (6 bases). The germline V gene encodes CDR1 MNHEY and CDR2 SMNVEV (reference sequence). This CDR3 contains 17 residues. This chain's CDR3 is CASRVTDRLSSYNERFF. The CDR3 nucleotides read TGTGCCAGCAGAGTAACCGACAGGTTGTCGTCCTACAATGAGCGGTTCTTC.

The sample holds a few counts of this clonotype. The V gene is TRBV28, the J gene TRBJ2-7; tentatively, D is TRBD2 (5 bases). The CDR3 has 17 amino acids. V lost 5 bases, J lost 3 bases, and 23 bases lay in between. The V gene's germline CDR1 is MDHEN and CDR2 SYDVKM. The CDR3 bases are TGTGCCAGCAGTCCCTCTCACATACGGGGATTGAACTACGAGCAGTACTTC. Translating gives CASSPSHIRGLNYEQYF.

This clonotype has only one observation. The chain links TRBV6-2 or TRBV6-3 to TRBJ2-7, with a possible D match to TRBD2 (7 bases). The CDR3 consists of 16 residues. From germline, CDR1 is MNHEY and CDR2 SVGEGT. V lost 4 bases and J 3 bases, leaving 19 bases between the germline ends. The CDR3 nucleotides read TGTGCCAGCAGTTCCACTCGGCGGGGGCCCAACTACGAGCAGTACTTC. Amino acid sequence: CASSSTRRGPNYEQYF.

This clonotype has a handful of counts. The DNA of the CDR3 is TGTGCCATCAAGGGACTAGGATCAGATACGCAGTATTTT. It specifies CAIKGLGSDTQYF. The chain recombines TRBV10-3 with TRBJ2-3; TRBD2 matches at 8 bases. This CDR3 has 13 residues. Germline V gives CDR1 ENHRY, CDR2 SYGVKD. With 7 bases clipped from V and 4 bases from J, the junction kept 4 bases outside the gene matches.